This T cell receptor beta chain was documented in a study of cytomegalovirus exposure and HLA in healthy donors. Although they were nominally healthy when sampled, donors likely had unrecorded immune exposures. Primers: 60 Vbeta forward and 13 Jbeta reverse. Here immunoSEQ multiplex PCR was the method, and the copy in TCRdb shows in-frame clones only, minus some. The sample has 95,000 to 110,000 clones, 77% seen once. The specimen sequenced was PBMCs. The clonotype originates from a male donor in good health and CMV-seronegative.

CDR3 protein: CASSNGLGKTQYF. As DNA, the CDR3 is TGTGCCAGTAGTAACGGACTAGGGAAGACCCAGTACTTC. This sequence joins TRBV19 and TRBJ2-5, with 7 bases aligning to TRBD2. CDR3 size: 13 residues. Germline V gene data show CDR1 as LNHDA and CDR2 as SQIVND (reference sequence). Germline trimming cut 4 bases from V and 6 bases from J; bases unmatched to any gene: 5.